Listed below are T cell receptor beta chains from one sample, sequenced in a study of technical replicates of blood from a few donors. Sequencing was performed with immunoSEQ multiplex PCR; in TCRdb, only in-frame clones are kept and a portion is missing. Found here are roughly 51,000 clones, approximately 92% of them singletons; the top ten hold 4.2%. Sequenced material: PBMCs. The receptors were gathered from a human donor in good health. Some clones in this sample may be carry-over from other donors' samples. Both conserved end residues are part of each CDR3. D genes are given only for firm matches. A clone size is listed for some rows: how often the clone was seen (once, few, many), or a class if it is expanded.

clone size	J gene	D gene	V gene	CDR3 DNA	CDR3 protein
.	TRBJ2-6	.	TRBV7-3	TGTGCCAGTGGACAGATTAACTCTGGGGCCAACGTCCTGACTTTC	CASGQINSGANVLTF
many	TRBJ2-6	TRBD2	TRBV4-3	TGCGCCAGCAGCCAACCTTCTAGCGGCTCTGGGGCCAACGTCCTGACTTTC	CASSQPSSGSGANVLTF
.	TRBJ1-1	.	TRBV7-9	TGTGCCAGCAGCTTAGGGGGGCCCTACACTGAAGCTTTCTTT	CASSLGGPYTEAFF
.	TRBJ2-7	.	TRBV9	TGTGCCAGCAGCGTAGCGGGCGGGACGGGCTACGAGCAGTACTTC	CASSVAGGTGYEQYF
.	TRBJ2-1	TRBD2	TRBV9	TGTGCCAGCAGCGGCCGGGCGGGAGGGGGAAATGAGCAGTTCTTC	CASSGRAGGGNEQFF
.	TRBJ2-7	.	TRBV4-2	TGTGCCAGCAACACACCTCGCGAATCGAGGTACGAGCAGTACTTC	CASNTPRESRYEQYF
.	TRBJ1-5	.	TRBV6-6	TGTGCCAGCGTGCGAGTGGCGGAGGACAATCAGCCCCAGCATTTT	CASVRVAEDNQPQHF
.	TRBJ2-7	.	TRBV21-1	TGTGCCAGCAGCGTACATAGCGGGAGCGATCTTCCCTACGAGCAGTACTTC	CASSVHSGSDLPYEQYF
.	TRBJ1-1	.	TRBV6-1	TGTGCCAGCAGTGAAGCACCAGAGAAACAGGGCCGGGCTTTCTTT	CASSEAPEKQGRAFF
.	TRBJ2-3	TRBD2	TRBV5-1	TGCGCCAGCAGCTTGGAGGGGAGAGCGGGGGGGCCATTTAGTACGCAGTATTTT	CASSLEGRAGGPFSTQYF
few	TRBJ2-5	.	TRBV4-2	TGTGCCAGCAGCCTAAGTCTCGGCGTCGACGGGGAAGAGACCCAGTACTTC	CASSLSLGVDGEETQYF
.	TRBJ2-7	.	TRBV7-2	TGTGCCAGCAGCTTGGAACAGGTGGCCGGGCAGTACTTC	CASSLEQVAGQYF
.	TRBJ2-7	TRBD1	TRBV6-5	TGTGCCAGCAGTTACGAGGGGACAGGGATCTACGAGCAGTACTTC	CASSYEGTGIYEQYF
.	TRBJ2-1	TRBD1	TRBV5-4	TGTGCCAGCAGCTCGGACAGGACCCGCTCCTACAATGAGCAGTTCTTC	CASSSDRTRSYNEQFF
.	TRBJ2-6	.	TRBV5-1	TGCGCCAGCAGCTTGGCGGGGGGCAGCCTCTCTGGGGCCAACGTCCTGACTTTC	CASSLAGGSLSGANVLTF
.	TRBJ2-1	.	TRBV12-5	TGTGCTAGTGGTTTGCCCCAGGCTAACAATGAGCAGTTCTTC	CASGLPQANNEQFF
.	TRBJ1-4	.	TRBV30	TGTGCCTGGAGTGGTGACGGGGACACCGAATTT	CAWSGDGDTEF
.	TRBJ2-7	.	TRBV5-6	TGTGCCAGCAGCTTCCATCGGTTCGGCGAGCAGTACTTC	CASSFHRFGEQYF
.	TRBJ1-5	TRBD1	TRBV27	TGTGCCAGCAAAGAGACAGGGAATTTTCATCAGGCCCAGCATTTT	CASKETGNFHQAQHF
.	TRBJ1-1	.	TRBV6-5	TGTGCCAGCAGTTACCGGGGGGCAAGGGGCACTGAAGCTTTCTTT	CASSYRGARGTEAFF
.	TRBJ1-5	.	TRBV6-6	TGTGCCAGCAGACGAAACGGGGGACATCAGCCCCAGCATTTT	CASRRNGGHQPQHF
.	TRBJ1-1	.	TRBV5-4	TGTGCCAGCAGCGTTGGACTTACGCGTGAAGCTTTCTTT	CASSVGLTREAFF
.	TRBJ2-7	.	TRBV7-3	TGTGCCAGCAGGGGAACAGGCGCCTACGAGCAGTACTTC	CASRGTGAYEQYF
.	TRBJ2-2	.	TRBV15	TGTGCCACCAGCAGTGTCGACAGGAACACCGGGGAGCTGTTTTTT	CATSSVDRNTGELFF
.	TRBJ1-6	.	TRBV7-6	TGTGCCAGCAGCTTCGGGTCTGGGTCACCCCTCCACTTT	CASSFGSGSPLHF
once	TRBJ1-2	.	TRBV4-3	TGCGCCAGCAGCCAAGATCCGGGCATCGGGAATGGCTACACCTTC	CASSQDPGIGNGYTF
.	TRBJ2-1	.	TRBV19	TGTGCCAGTAGCCTTATCTCGGACAATGAGCAGTTCTTC	CASSLISDNEQFF
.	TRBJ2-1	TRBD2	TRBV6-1	TGTGCCACCAGGCGGGAGGGTGGCAATGAGCAGTTCTTC	CATRREGGNEQFF
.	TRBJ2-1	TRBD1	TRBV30	TGTGCCTGGAGCATGCCCGGGACAGTACTTTGGGAGCAGTTCTTC	CAWSMPGTVLWEQFF
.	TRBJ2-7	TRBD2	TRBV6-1	TGTGCCAGCAGTTCCCTGGCGGGAGCCTACGAGCAGTACTTC	CASSSLAGAYEQYF
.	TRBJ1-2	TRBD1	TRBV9	TGTGCCAGCAGCGAAAGACAGGGGGTTACCGGGGGCTACACCTTC	CASSERQGVTGGYTF
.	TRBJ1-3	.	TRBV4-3	TGCGCCAGCAGCCAACAAACAGGGTACTCTGGAAACACCATATATTTT	CASSQQTGYSGNTIYF
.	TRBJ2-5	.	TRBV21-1	TGTGCCAGCAGCAACCCCCACGACAGGGCGCTAGCGGGGATCCTCGGGGAGACCCAGTACTTC	CASSNPHDRALAGILGETQYF
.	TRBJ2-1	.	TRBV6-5	TGTGCCAGCATGGGCGGGCGGTACAATGAGCAGTTCTTC	CASMGGRYNEQFF
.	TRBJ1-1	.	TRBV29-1	TGCAGCGTTGGAACAGGGGAAGCTTTCTTT	CSVGTGEAFF
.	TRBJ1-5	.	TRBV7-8	TGTGCCAGCAGCTTACCCGGGACACTGAGCAATCAGCCCCAGCATTTT	CASSLPGTLSNQPQHF
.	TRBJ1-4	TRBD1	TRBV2	TGTGCCAGCAGTGAAAGCGGGACAGGGAGAGAAAAGCTGTTTTTT	CASSESGTGREKLFF
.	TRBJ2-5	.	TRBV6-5	TGTGCCAGCAGTTACTCGAAAGCACTCCAAGAGACCCAGTACTTC	CASSYSKALQETQYF
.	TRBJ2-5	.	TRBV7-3	TGTGCCAGCAGCTCCGGGACTCAAGAGACCCAGTACTTC	CASSSGTQETQYF
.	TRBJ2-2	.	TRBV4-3	TGCGCCAGCAGCCTTTTAGGGGGATTATTTCGGGTCCCCGGGGAGCTGTTTTTT	CASSLLGGLFRVPGELFF
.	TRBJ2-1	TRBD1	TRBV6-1	TGTGCCAGCAGTGACTGGACAGGGGTCTCCTACAATGAGCAGTTCTTC	CASSDWTGVSYNEQFF
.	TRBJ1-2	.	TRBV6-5	TGTGCCAGCAGTGGACTGACGGGAGCTAACTATGGCTACACCTTC	CASSGLTGANYGYTF
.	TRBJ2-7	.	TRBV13	TGTGCCAGCAGCCCCCTAGGGGAAAGCCCCTCCTACGAGCAGTACTTC	CASSPLGESPSYEQYF
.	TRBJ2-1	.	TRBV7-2	TGTGCCAGCAGCTTATTACGAGCCTCGAACAATGAGCAGTTCTTC	CASSLLRASNNEQFF
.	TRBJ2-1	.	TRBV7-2	TGTGCCAGCAGCTTAGACAGCTCCTACAATGAGCAGTTCTTC	CASSLDSSYNEQFF
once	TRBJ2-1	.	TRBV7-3	TGTGCCAGCAGCTTACCCGGGATGGCTGAGCAGTTCTTC	CASSLPGMAEQFF
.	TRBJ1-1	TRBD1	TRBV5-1	TGCGCCAGCAGCGGAAACCAGGGGGTTGAAGCTTTCTTT	CASSGNQGVEAFF
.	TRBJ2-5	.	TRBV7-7	TGTGCCAGCAGCCTCCGGACAGATCGAGGGACCCAGTACTTC	CASSLRTDRGTQYF
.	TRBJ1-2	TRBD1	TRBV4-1	TGCGCCAGCAGCCAAGAGACAGGGAGACGTGGCTACACCTTC	CASSQETGRRGYTF
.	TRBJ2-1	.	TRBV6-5	TGTGCCAGCAGTTTTTGGCGGGATGATGAGCAGTTCTTC	CASSFWRDDEQFF
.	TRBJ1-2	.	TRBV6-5	TGTGCCAGCAGTCCCTCGGGGAAGGGTAACTATGGCTACACCTTC	CASSPSGKGNYGYTF
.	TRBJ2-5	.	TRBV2	TGTGCCAGCAGTGATATGGGGGGAGGAGAGACCCAGTACTTC	CASSDMGGGETQYF
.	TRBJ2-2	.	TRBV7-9	TGTGCCAGCAGCTTCTTAGCGGTCCTCACCGGGGAGCTGTTTTTT	CASSFLAVLTGELFF
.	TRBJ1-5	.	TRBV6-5	TGTGCCAGCAGTCCCCGACAGTCCTATCAGCCCCAGCATTTT	CASSPRQSYQPQHF